Below, 29 T cell receptor beta chains from the same sample are listed, as sequenced in a study of cytomegalovirus exposure and HLA in healthy donors. It was with 60 Vbeta and 13 Jbeta primers that the PCR ran. Repertoires were generated with immunoSEQ multiplex PCR, while TCRdb's copy carries only in-frame clones and drops some. The data show under 200,000 clones, more than 65% seen once. The specimen was PBMCs. These receptors all come from a man over 45 in good health and CMV-seropositive.

V gene TRBV2 combines with J gene TRBJ2-1, with D uncertain. Germline V lookup: CDR1 SNHLY, CDR2 FYNNEI. CDR3 length equals 15 residues. V was pared by 1 base and J by 2 bases, with 9 bases between. DNA for the CDR3: TGTGCCAGCAGTGAAGATTTACTTACCTACAATGAGCAGTTCTTC. Amino acid sequence: CASSEDLLTYNEQFF.

V and J are TRBV5-6 and TRBJ1-3; D gene uncertain. The V end lost 0 bases, the J end lost 6 bases, and 13 bases lay between the germline ends. Germline loops: CDR1 SGHDT, CDR2 YYEEEE. The CDR3 has 15 residues. The CDR3 sequence: CASSLVSGFPNTIYF. CDR3 nucleotides: TGTGCCAGCAGCTTGGTATCGGGGTTCCCAAACACCATATATTTT.

The chain is built from TRBV5-6 and TRBJ2-7, with 8 bases that match TRBD2. Germline V gives CDR1 SGHDT, CDR2 YYEEEE. Trimming at V came to 0 bases and at J to 10 bases, leaving 6 bases not matched to a gene. The CDR3 extends over 13 amino acids. The CDR3 protein is CASSLASSGSQYF. The DNA for the CDR3 is TGTGCCAGCAGCTTGGCGTCTAGCGGGTCCCAGTACTTC.

The chain employs TRBV5-4 and TRBJ1-2; TRBD1 matches at 8 bases. This CDR3 spans 13 amino acids. The germline gives CDR1 SGHNT, CDR2 YYREEE (reference sequence). Trimming removed 5 bases from V and 7 bases from J; junction bases left unmatched: 7. The CDR3 reads CASSLTGATGYTF. CDR3 bases: TGTGCCAGCAGTCTGACAGGGGCGACTGGCTACACCTTC. Drawing the rest from reference TRBV5-4 and TRBJ1-2, the complete variable domain is ETGVTQSPTHLIKTRGQQVTLRCSSQSGHNTVSWYQQALGQGPQFIFQYYREEENGRGNFPPRFSGLQFPNYSSELNVNALELDDSALYLCASSLTGATGYTFGSGTRLTVV.

This chain uses TRBV10-3 with TRBJ2-3, with 8 bases aligning to TRBD2. Unmatched junction bases numbered 9, after V lost 9 bases and J lost 1 base. The V gene's germline CDR1 is ENHRY and CDR2 SYGVKD. CDR3 length equals 15 residues. CDR3 in amino acids: CAMGGRGVGTDTQYF. DNA of the CDR3: TGTGCCATGGGAGGGCGGGGGGTAGGCACAGATACGCAGTATTTT.

V usage is TRBV11-2 and J usage is TRBJ2-5; possibly TRBD2 for D (7 bases). The CDR3 has 16 amino acids. From germline, CDR1 is SGHAT and CDR2 FQNNGV. Trimming left V 4 bases short and J 4 bases short, with 19 bases between. The CDR3 sequence: CASSSGGGPGGETQYF. The CDR3 region has the DNA TGTGCCAGCAGCTCTGGCGGGGGCCCTGGGGGAGAGACCCAGTACTTC.

This clone showed up just a few times. The genes are TRBV7-9 and TRBJ1-2, with 11 bases identical to TRBD1. The germline gives CDR1 SEHNR, CDR2 FQNEAQ (reference sequence). The CDR3 contains 14 residues. V gave up 6 bases and J gave up 10 bases; unmatched junction bases: 10. The CDR3 sequence: CASSFTGTGGVYTF. As DNA, the CDR3 is TGTGCCAGCAGTTTCACCGGGACAGGGGGAGTCTACACCTTC. The variable domain in full, completed from reference TRBV7-9 and TRBJ1-2, reads DTGVSQNPRHKITKRGQNVTFRCDPISEHNRLYWYRQTLGQGPEFLTYFQNEAQLEKSRLLSDRFSAERPKGSFSTLEIQRTEQGDSAMYLCASSFTGTGGVYTFGSGTRLTVV.

This chain joins TRBV18 and TRBJ2-3; D might be TRBD2 (7 bases). Trimming took off 3 bases at V and 1 base at J, with 14 bases between the two ends. CDR3 length: 16 amino acids. Germline V gene lookup returns CDR1 KGHSH and CDR2 LQKENI. The CDR3: CASSPRGATRTDTQYF. The CDR3 DNA reads as TGTGCCAGCTCACCCCGGGGGGCCACACGCACAGATACGCAGTATTTT.

The chain employs TRBV28 and TRBJ2-3; 7 positions match TRBD1. In germline, CDR1 is MDHEN, CDR2 SYDVKM. V lost 2 bases and J lost 5; bases outside the gene matches: 4. This CDR3 is 14 amino acids long. The CDR3 bases are TGTGCCAGCAGTTTAGAGGGGGCGGGAGATACGCAGTATTTT. Translated, it gives CASSLEGAGDTQYF.

The genes are TRBV9 and TRBJ2-2, with 7 bases aligning to TRBD2. Germline V gene sequence: CDR1 SGDLS, CDR2 YYNGEE. Germline trimming cut 7 bases from V and 1 base from J; bases unmatched to any gene: 1. The CDR3 totals 13 residues. Here the CDR3 reads CASGGENTGELFF. The CDR3 nucleotides read TGTGCCAGCGGGGGGGAGAACACCGGGGAGCTGTTTTTT.

On this clone itself: Other DNA variants within this sample encode the same CDR3. V and J are TRBV10-3 and TRBJ1-3; D gene uncertain. Germline V CDR1 and CDR2: ENHRY, SYGVKD. The CDR3 runs 13 residues. The V end lost 6 bases, the J end lost 4 bases, and 10 bases lay between the germline ends. This CDR3 reads CAIRGPSGNTIYF. The CDR3 nucleotides read TGTGCCATCAGGGGCCCTTCCGGAAACACCATATATTTT.

The chain uses TRBV5-1 and TRBJ2-7, with TRBD1 identical over 8 bases. V trimming: 4 bases; J trimming: 3 bases; junction bases outside the gene matches: 12. This CDR3 is 16 amino acids long. Germline assignment: CDR1 SGHRS and CDR2 YFSETQ. The CDR3 DNA sequence: TGCGCCAGCAGCCAGGGGGCGACAGGGACAATCTACGAGCAGTACTTC. As protein: CASSQGATGTIYEQYF.

The chain couples TRBV9 to TRBJ2-2; a possible D gene is TRBD2 (5 bases). The CDR3 extends over 16 amino acids. Trimming took 4 bases from V and 5 from J, leaving 18 bases between them. The germline V gene encodes CDR1 SGDLS and CDR2 YYNGEE. CDR3 nucleotide sequence: TGTGCCAGCAGCCCGCTACGAGGGTTCTCGACCGGGGAGCTGTTTTTT. This codes for CASSPLRGFSTGELFF.

The rearrangement uses TRBV29-1 and TRBJ2-7, with 14 bases fitting TRBD2. The V and J ends lost 6 bases and 9 bases, in that order; junction bases with no gene match: 10. The CDR3 sequence is 14 residues long. Germline V lookup: CDR1 SQVTM, CDR2 ANQGSEA. Written as DNA, the CDR3 is TGCAGCGTGACTAGCGGGGGGGGGAGTATAGTGCAGTACTTC. This sequence encodes CSVTSGGGSIVQYF.

The chain employs TRBV4-1 and TRBJ2-7; possibly TRBD1 for D (6 bases). The CDR3 loop spans 14 amino acids. CDR1 and CDR2 (germline): MGHRA, YSYEKL. With 1 base removed from V and 0 bases from J, the gap between germline ends came to 7 bases. CDR3 amino acids: CASSQGTASYEQYF. The CDR3 nucleotides are TGCGCCAGCAGCCAAGGGACAGCCTCCTACGAGCAGTACTTC.

The chain has TRBV5-1 and TRBJ1-2, with 7 bases identical to TRBD1. The V and J ends lost 3 bases and 6 bases, in that order; junction bases with no gene match: 5. The CDR3 consists of 13 residues. Per germline, CDR1 SGHRS and CDR2 YFSETQ. The CDR3 DNA is TGCGCCAGCAGCTCACAGGGGACTGATGGCTACACCTTC. Encoded protein: CASSSQGTDGYTF.

This CDR3 reads CASSLLADDTEAFF. The CDR3 coding sequence is TGCGCCAGCAGCCTCTTAGCGGATGACACTGAAGCTTTCTTT. The chain employs TRBV4-1 and TRBJ1-1; no clear D. Germline V gene sequence: CDR1 MGHRA, CDR2 YSYEKL. The CDR3 has 14 amino acids. The germline V and J ends were trimmed by 4 bases and 3 bases, with 12 bases remaining between them.

The genes are TRBV27 and TRBJ2-7; a weak D match, TRBD1 (5 bases). The germline V and J ends were trimmed by 3 bases and 2 bases, with 11 bases remaining between them. This CDR3 contains 14 residues. Germline V gives CDR1 MNHEY, CDR2 SMNVEV (reference sequence). Here the CDR3 DNA reads TGTGCCAGCAGTTTGATAGGGGATACCTACGAGCAGTACTTC. Translating gives CASSLIGDTYEQYF.

The chain employs TRBV6-5 and TRBJ1-1; 8 bases align to TRBD1. The V and J ends lost 6 bases and 10 bases, in that order; junction bases with no gene match: 16. Germline V gene data show CDR1 as MNHEY and CDR2 as SVGAGI. This CDR3 has 15 residues. This chain's CDR3 is CASRLQSGTGFLAFF. The CDR3 DNA sequence: TGTGCCAGCAGGCTCCAATCCGGGACAGGCTTTCTAGCTTTCTTT.

The V and J genes are TRBV10-1 and TRBJ2-7; 13 nucleotides line up with TRBD2. V lost 8 bases to trimming and J lost 7 bases; unmatched junction nucleotides: 5. Germline V gives CDR1 WNHNN, CDR2 SYGVQD (reference sequence). This CDR3 spans 13 amino acids. CDR3 sequence reads: CASHGLAGEEQYV. In DNA, the CDR3 is TGCGCCAGCCATGGACTAGCGGGAGAAGAGCAGTACGTC.

This chain links TRBV5-1 with TRBJ2-1; no clear D. V lost 0 bases and J lost 7, with 14 bases in between. There are 15 residues in the CDR3. CDR1 SGHRS and CDR2 YFSETQ come from the germline V gene. The CDR3 sequence: CASSLASNLRNEQFF. The CDR3 nucleotides are TGCGCCAGCAGCTTGGCGTCTAACCTGCGGAATGAGCAGTTCTTC.

This clone was picked up a small number of times. The chain is built from TRBV6-5 and TRBJ1-1; D might be TRBD1 (6 bases). CDR3 length: 12 residues. The germline V gene encodes CDR1 MNHEY and CDR2 SVGAGI. Trimming left V 6 bases short and J 4 bases short, with 9 bases between. CDR3: CASSTTGTEAFF. The CDR3 DNA reads as TGTGCCAGCAGCACGACAGGCACTGAAGCTTTCTTT.

V usage is TRBV19 and J usage is TRBJ1-2; D might be TRBD1 (5 bases). Between the trimmed V and J ends, which lost 5 bases and 4 bases, there was a span of 14 bases. The CDR3 contains 14 residues. The germline gives CDR1 LNHDA, CDR2 SQIVND (reference sequence). CDR3 region: CASSPLGQGYGYTF. Here the CDR3 DNA reads TGTGCCAGTAGTCCCCTAGGGCAGGGCTATGGCTACACCTTC.

The chain uses TRBV19 and TRBJ1-2, with TRBD1 identical over 8 bases. Losses at the gene ends were 4 bases for V and 6 bases for J; bases not matched to a gene: 16. This CDR3 comprises 17 residues. CDR1 and CDR2 from the germline V gene are LNHDA and SQIVND (reference sequence). This CDR3 reads CASSRPGGPPSDDGYTF. The CDR3 DNA reads TGTGCCAGTAGTAGACCAGGGGGCCCTCCGTCGGATGATGGCTACACCTTC.

The gene calls are TRBV19 and TRBJ2-1; 14 nucleotides match TRBD2. This CDR3 comprises 18 residues. Per the germline V gene, CDR1 is LNHDA and CDR2 is SQIVND (reference sequence). Trimming removed 4 bases from V and 6 bases from J; junction bases left unmatched: 11. The CDR3 protein is CASSTTSGGAPEFNEQFF. The CDR3 coding sequence is TGTGCCAGTAGTACGACTAGCGGGGGGGCCCCGGAATTCAATGAGCAGTTCTTC. Full variable domain (missing parts from reference TRBV19 and TRBJ2-1): DGGITQSPKYLFRKEGQNVTLSCEQNLNHDAMYWYRQDPGQGLRLIYYSQIVNDFQKGDIAEGYSVSREKKESFPLTVTSAQKNPTAFYLCASSTTSGGAPEFNEQFFGPGTRLTVL.

The chain couples TRBV27 to TRBJ1-4; D is perhaps TRBD1 (6 bases). The V end was cut by 4 bases, the J end by 8 bases, with 11 bases between. The CDR3 runs 13 residues. Germline V CDR1 and CDR2: MNHEY, SMNVEV (reference sequence). The CDR3 DNA sequence: TGTGCCAGCAGTTCGGGACATAGAGAAAAACTGTTTTTT. Its translation is CASSSGHREKLFF.

This sequence joins TRBV4-1 and TRBJ1-2, with TRBD1 matching 8 bases. Germline V gene lookup returns CDR1 MGHRA and CDR2 YSYEKL. The CDR3 contains 14 residues. V lost 1 base and J lost 3; bases outside the gene matches: 1. CDR3 bases: TGCGCCAGCAGCCAAGCGGACAGGGACTATGGCTACACCTTC. This translates into CASSQADRDYGYTF.

J is TRBJ2-3 and V is TRBV11-2; TRBD2 might be the D (5 bases). Germline CDR1 reads SGHAT; CDR2 reads FQNNGV. Trimming stripped 3 bases from V and 9 bases from J, with 10 bases between. This CDR3 is 12 amino acids long. The CDR3 spells CASSFIGETQYF. CDR3 nucleotide sequence: TGTGCCAGCAGCTTCATTGGGGAGACGCAGTATTTT.

The chain couples TRBV14 to TRBJ2-3; no clear D gene. Trimming stripped 1 base from V and 0 bases from J, with 11 bases between. Germline CDR1 is SGHDN and CDR2 is FVKESK. The CDR3 is 16 amino acids. The CDR3 region is CASSQVSGSSTDTQYF. DNA for the CDR3: TGTGCCAGCAGCCAAGTGTCAGGTTCGAGCACAGATACGCAGTATTTT.